The clone carrying this T cell receptor (beta chain) was observed a single time. As yet, its antigen is unknown. This specimen belongs to a study of cytomegalovirus exposure and HLA in healthy donors. Background on the study: Of about 400 genotyped donors, roughly 86% clustered with self-reported Caucasian donors. Study outcomes and limitations: Looking again later, the authors saw that most CMV-associated TCR beta chains seemed HLA-restricted. Researchers catalogued some 160 TCR beta chains as cytomegalovirus-associated.

This CDR3 contains 12 residues. With 8 bases removed from V and 5 bases from J, the gap between germline ends came to 13 bases. CDR1 SEHNR and CDR2 FQNEAQ come from the germline V gene (reference sequence). PCR primers comprised 60 Vbeta and 13 Jbeta primers. Sequencing used immunoSEQ multiplex PCR; TCRdb keeps in-frame clones, though not all of them. Of roughly 160,000 clones listed, around 79% are singletons. Specimen: PBMCs. The chain has TRBV7-9 and TRBJ2-7; maybe TRBD1 (5 bases). The clonotype originates from a female donor in good health and CMV-seronegative. CDR3 amino acids: CASGQGINEQYF. The DNA for the CDR3 is TGTGCCAGCGGGCAGGGAATCAACGAGCAGTACTTC.